The entry below gives a single T cell receptor beta chain sequence along with its context. Its target is unknown. The data stem from a study of cytomegalovirus exposure and HLA in healthy donors. Points from the study as a whole: TCR beta chains numbering more than 150 were designated cytomegalovirus-associated. For most subjects, TCR beta sequences were reported to predict HLA-A and HLA-B alleles with accuracy. Association of a missense DCLRE1C variant with TCR beta V- and J-gene trimming was reported in a later analysis.

Between the trimmed V and J ends, which lost 3 bases and 0 bases, there was a span of 12 bases. The CDR3 is 15 amino acids. Germline loops: CDR1 SNHLY, CDR2 FYNNEI. This cohort consisted of healthy bone marrow donors. It was with 60 Vbeta and 13 Jbeta primers that the PCR ran. TCRdb's table, derived via immunoSEQ multiplex PCR, lists solely in-frame clones and lacks some. Of about 150,000 clones in the sample, approximately 83% were seen once. The TCR comes from a woman between 40 and 50 years old in good health and CMV-seronegative. The sample was PBMCs. The chain employs TRBV2 and TRBJ2-7; no clear D. CDR3 in amino acids: CASSDISEISYEQYF. The CDR3 DNA reads TGTGCCAGCAGTGATATTTCGGAGATCTCCTACGAGCAGTACTTC.